The 22 T cell receptor beta chains presented below share a single source sample, sequenced in a study of T-cell memory formation after mild COVID-19. TCRdb re-analysed the 5' RACE reads in MiXCR, keeping a single row per CDR3 protein. Counted here are 400,000 or so distinct CDR3 sequences, over 15% occurring once; the ten biggest clones make up roughly 8%. Specimen: PBMCs or a T cell subset sorted from them (not recorded which). The receptors were sampled from an adult woman who had mild COVID-19 (a few samples of this study predate the infection). Cell type and time point are not known.

This clonotype was found a few times. J is TRBJ1-2 and V is TRBV29-1, with a weak D call TRBD1 (6 bases). Germline values: CDR1 SQVTM, CDR2 ANQGSEA. The ends were cut back, 7 bases at V and 2 bases at J, with 20 bases in the middle. This CDR3 contains 15 residues. Written as DNA, the CDR3 is TGCAGCGCCCGCCTTCGACAGGTTCGGAACTATGGCTACACCTTC. The encoded protein is CSARLRQVRNYGYTF.

This clonotype was counted a few times. The genes are TRBV9 and TRBJ2-2; 7 bases line up with TRBD2. The ends lost 0 bases at V and 4 bases at J; junction bases unmatched: 3. Germline CDR1 and CDR2: SGDLS and YYNGEE. The CDR3 covers 15 residues. CDR3 sequence (DNA): TGTGCCAGCAGCGTAGGTCCGGGAGGCACCGGGGAGCTGTTTTTT. Protein sequence: CASSVGPGGTGELFF. The full variable domain, in which reference TRBV9 and TRBJ2-2 provide the parts outside the CDR3, is DSGVTQTPKHLITATGQRVTLRCSPRSGDLSVYWYQQSLDQGLQFLIQYYNGEERAKGNILERFSAQQFPDLHSELNLSSLELGDSALYFCASSVGPGGTGELFFGEGSRLTVL.

V and J are TRBV7-2 and TRBJ2-1, with TRBD1 matching over 7 bases. CDR1 and CDR2 (germline): SGHTA, FQGNSA. The CDR3 loop spans 14 amino acids. With V trimmed by 1 base and J by 6 bases, 3 bases remained unmatched. The CDR3 loop reads CASSLGQGSNEQFF. The CDR3 bases are TGTGCCAGCAGCTTAGGACAGGGTTCCAATGAGCAGTTCTTC.

This clonotype was observed a handful of times. The CDR3 loop reads CATSRGREGPQFF. As DNA, the CDR3 is TGTGCCACCAGCAGAGGGCGGGAGGGCCCCCAGTTCTTC. This chain connects TRBV15 to TRBJ2-1; 9 bases agree with TRBD2. Trimming took 1 base from V and 13 from J; bases not matched to a gene: 5. Looked up from germline, CDR1 is LNHNV and CDR2 is YYDKDF (reference sequence). The CDR3 runs 13 residues.

Only a few counts were recorded for this clonotype. V and J are TRBV30 and TRBJ1-2, with D possibly TRBD1 on 6 matching bases. The CDR3 has 17 amino acids. V dropped 2 bases and J dropped 8 bases, with 27 bases sitting between them. Germline V lookup: CDR1 GTSNPN, CDR2 SVGIG (reference sequence). The CDR3 DNA reads TGTGCCTGGAGTATTAGGAGACCCGTGGGGACACAGCACGGCTACACCTTC. This gives the protein CAWSIRRPVGTQHGYTF.

This chain links TRBV24-1 with TRBJ2-1; 12 bases are shared with TRBD2. With V trimmed by 4 bases and J by 6 bases, 9 bases remained unmatched. Germline CDR1 reads KGHDR; CDR2 reads SFDVKD. This CDR3 has 17 amino acids. Written as DNA, the CDR3 is TGTGCCACCAGTGACCTTAGAACTAGCGGGAGGACCAATGAGCAGTTCTTC. Its protein product is CATSDLRTSGRTNEQFF.

V is TRBV4-2 and J is TRBJ2-2; 10 nucleotides agree with TRBD2. V lost 1 base, J lost 6 bases, and 5 bases stayed unmatched. The CDR3 has 16 amino acids. The germline V gene has CDR1 LGHNA and CDR2 YNFKEQ. The chain's CDR3 is CASSQALAGDPGELFF. In DNA form, the CDR3 reads TGTGCCAGCAGCCAAGCCCTAGCGGGGGATCCCGGGGAGCTGTTTTTT.

This clonotype was seen more than once but under ten times. The gene calls are TRBV5-1 and TRBJ2-2; D perhaps matches TRBD2 (6 bases). This CDR3 contains 15 residues. The germline CDR1 and CDR2 sequences are SGHRS and YFSETQ. V shed 0 bases and J shed 4 bases, with 10 bases lying between them. CDR3 coding DNA: TGCGCCAGCAGCTTGGGCCGGACTACCACCGGGGAGCTGTTTTTT. The encoded protein is CASSLGRTTTGELFF.

In this sample, this clonotype turned up a few times. The chain carries TRBV23-1 and TRBJ2-5; 11 bases align to TRBD2. TRBV23-1 falls under the ORF class, with uncertain function. With 10 bases clipped from V and 1 base from J, the junction kept 5 bases outside the gene matches. This CDR3 contains 14 residues. The CDR3 nucleotides are TGCGCCATGCCCGGACTAGCGGGCCAAGAGACCCAGTACTTC. Translated: CAMPGLAGQETQYF.

The rearrangement uses TRBV29-1 and TRBJ1-1; weak D call: TRBD1 (6 bases). Germline CDR1 is SQVTM and CDR2 is ANQGSEA. This CDR3 has 13 residues. With 3 bases removed from V and 5 bases from J, the gap between germline ends came to 13 bases. CDR3 sequence (DNA): TGCAGCGTTGATATGGGGGCCTGGACTGAAGCTTTCTTT. Encoded protein: CSVDMGAWTEAFF.

This clonotype was found a few times. The J gene is TRBJ1-1, the V gene TRBV7-8; no reliable D call. From germline, CDR1 is SGHVS and CDR2 FQNEAQ. Trimming removed 2 bases from V and 2 bases from J, with 9 bases in between. This CDR3 has 14 residues. This CDR3 reads CASSLSSPNTEAFF. CDR3 DNA: TGTGCCAGCAGCTTAAGCTCACCTAACACTGAAGCTTTCTTT.

This clonotype turned up a few times. V is TRBV10-3 and J is TRBJ2-5; TRBD1 matches 7 bases. Germline V gene sequence: CDR1 ENHRY, CDR2 SYGVKD. V trimming: 6 bases; J trimming: 4 bases; junction bases outside the gene matches: 11. The CDR3 runs 15 residues. The CDR3 nucleotides are TGTGCCATCAGCACCGGACAGGACCGGCGAGAGACCCAGTACTTC. Translating gives CAISTGQDRRETQYF.

This clonotype was counted a few times. The chain couples TRBV29-1 to TRBJ1-1; D is perhaps TRBD1 (5 bases). The ends were cut back, 7 bases at V and 3 bases at J, with 12 bases in the middle. CDR3 size: 12 residues. Germline lookup yields CDR1 SQVTM and CDR2 ANQGSEA. CDR3 in DNA: TGCAGCGGTGACCCAGGGTACACTGAAGCTTTCTTT. The encoded protein is CSGDPGYTEAFF. The whole variable domain, filled in from reference TRBV29-1 and TRBJ1-1, reads SAVISQKPSRDICQRGTSLTIQCQVDSQVTMMFWYRQQPGQSLTLIATANQGSEATYESGFVIDKFPISRPNLTFSTLTVSNMSPEDSSIYLCSGDPGYTEAFFGQGTRLTVV.

Notes on this clonotype: No conserved phenylalanine or tryptophan is present at the end of the CDR3, so a read error is the likely explanation. The limits of the CDR3 on the DNA are not certain, so only TCRdb's listed CDR3 is given. V usage is TRBV2 and J usage is TRBJ1-1. The CDR3 is 12 amino acids long, termini counted. Germline CDR1 and CDR2: SNHLY and FYNNEI. CDR3 sequence reads: CASSPGLILWDI.

The J gene is TRBJ1-5, the V gene TRBV15; unclear D gene. Trimming stripped 4 bases from V and 4 bases from J, with 11 bases between. CDR1 is LNHNV, CDR2 YYDKDF, per germline (reference sequence). This CDR3 is built from 14 residues. CDR3 residues: CATSTKGLNQPQHF. Here the CDR3 DNA reads TGTGCCACCAGCACCAAGGGCCTTAATCAGCCCCAGCATTTT.

The chain links TRBV5-1 to TRBJ2-2, with TRBD2 identical over 8 bases. In germline, CDR1 is SGHRS, CDR2 YFSETQ. Losses at the gene ends were 0 bases for V and 5 bases for J; bases not matched to a gene: 6. This CDR3 comprises 16 residues. The CDR3 reads CASSLASGGITGELFF. The DNA for the CDR3 is TGCGCCAGCAGCTTGGCCAGCGGGGGCATAACCGGGGAGCTGTTTTTT.

Many counts were recorded for this clonotype. The rearrangement links TRBV27 to TRBJ2-7; D is possibly TRBD1 or TRBD2 (5 bases each). V was shortened by 8 bases and J by 3 bases, with 14 bases between the two germline ends. Germline V gives CDR1 MNHEY, CDR2 SMNVEV (reference sequence). This CDR3 is 13 amino acids long. CDR3: CASAGTPYYEQYF. CDR3 DNA: TGTGCCAGCGCCGGGACCCCCTACTACGAGCAGTACTTC.

The chain carries TRBV5-1 and TRBJ2-2; TRBD1 matches 10 bases. The CDR3 has 16 residues. CDR1 is SGHRS, CDR2 YFSETQ, per germline. Trimming removed 4 bases from V and 7 bases from J; junction bases left unmatched: 10. DNA of the CDR3: TGCGCCAGCAGCATAATCGACAGGGGGCGAAACGGGGAGCTGTTTTTT. Its protein product is CASSIIDRGRNGELFF. The full variable domain, with the rest looked up from reference TRBV5-1 and TRBJ2-2, is KAGVTQTPRYLIKTRGQQVTLSCSPISGHRSVSWYQQTPGQGLQFLFEYFSETQRNKGNFPGRFSGRQFSNSRSEMNVSTLELGDSALYLCASSIIDRGRNGELFFGEGSRLTVL.

The sample holds a few counts of this clonotype. The chain joins TRBV5-1 to TRBJ2-3; the match to TRBD2 covers 9 bases. The CDR3 totals 15 residues. After removal of 6 bases from V and 3 bases from J, the junction contained 8 bases not matched to a gene. Per germline, CDR1 SGHRS and CDR2 YFSETQ. CDR3 bases: TGCGCCAGCAACCGACGCGGGGGGGGTACAGATACGCAGTATTTT. Residues: CASNRRGGGTDTQYF.

This clonotype was detected a few times. The chain combines TRBV27 with TRBJ2-7, with 12 bases identical to TRBD1. The CDR3 has 14 residues. In germline, CDR1 is MNHEY, CDR2 SMNVEV (reference sequence). V was pared by 1 base and J by 8 bases, with 3 bases of the junction left unmatched. The CDR3 DNA sequence: TGTGCCAGCAGTTTATTGGGGACAGGGGGCCAGCAGTACTTC. It codes for CASSLLGTGGQQYF.

This rearrangement joins TRBV14 to TRBJ2-3; 15 nucleotides match TRBD2. Germline CDR1 is SGHDN and CDR2 is FVKESK. With 5 bases clipped from V and 0 bases from J, the junction kept 12 bases outside the gene matches. CDR3 size: 20 residues. The CDR3 nucleotides are TGTGCCAGCAGCTCCGGACTAGCGGGGGGGAAATTGTTGAGCACAGATACGCAGTATTTT. This gives the protein CASSSGLAGGKLLSTDTQYF.

As for this clonotype: Likely a read error: the CDR3 ends without its conserved phenylalanine or tryptophan. The V gene is TRBV5-8, the J gene TRBJ1-1; no definite D call. V gave up 4 bases and J gave up 4 bases, with 11 bases separating them. The CDR3 runs 13 residues. CDR1 SGHTS and CDR2 YDEGEE come from the germline V gene. CDR3 amino acids: CASSEMLRTEAFI. CDR3 DNA: TGTGCCAGCAGCGAGATGTTGCGCACTGAAGCTTTCATT.